Below, 8 T cell receptor beta chains from the same sample are listed, as sequenced in a study of regulatory T cells in long-lasting Graves disease. Both iRepertoire HTBI primers and Arm-PCR of CDR3 regions were used to build the TCR beta libraries. TCRdb redid the calling of the multiplex PCR reads with MiXCR, one entry per CDR3 protein. The data hold about 470,000 distinct CDR3 sequences, with less than 25% observed a single time. The time point was: persistent/refractory GD, antithyroid drugs over 5 years with positive TRAb. Extracted RNA from PBMCs served as the source of the TCR library. The specimen was peripheral blood mononuclear cells (PBMCs), collected when the disease was refractory, from a patient treated with antithyroid drugs. These receptors were obtained from a female donor with Graves disease.

This clonotype was observed a few times. J is TRBJ2-7 and V is TRBV3-1, with 7 bases matching TRBD1. The CDR3 extends over 17 amino acids. Germline assignment: CDR1 LGHDT and CDR2 YNNKEL (reference sequence). J gave up 5 bases and V 0 bases, and 13 bases lay outside the gene matches. CDR3: CASSQDLGTAYEDEQYF. The CDR3 coding sequence is TGTGCCAGCAGCCAAGATTTGGGGACAGCCTACGAGGACGAGCAGTACTTC.

Many counts were recorded for this clonotype. The V call is TRBV28, the J call TRBJ2-7; 7 nucleotides align to TRBD1. Trimming cost V 5 bases and J 6 bases; bases outside gene matches: 10. Germline CDR1 and CDR2: MDHEN and SYDVKM. The length of the CDR3 is 14 residues. CDR3 region: CASSQTGSRAEQYF. CDR3 in DNA: TGTGCCAGCAGTCAGACAGGGTCGAGGGCCGAGCAGTACTTC.

The chain joins TRBV6-5 to TRBJ1-5; D remains unclear. Germline assignment: CDR1 MNHEY and CDR2 SVGAGI. There are 18 residues in the CDR3. Trimming left V 2 bases short and J 1 base short, with 18 bases between. Here the CDR3 reads CASSYPQTRTDSNQPQHF. DNA for the CDR3: TGTGCCAGCAGTTACCCCCAAACGCGGACGGACAGCAATCAGCCCCAGCATTTT.

Note on this clonotype: Being one base from a much bigger clone, this may be a read error. The V and J genes are TRBV28 and TRBJ2-6, with D hard to call. Trimming took 5 bases from V and 2 from J, leaving 13 bases between them. Germline CDR1 and CDR2: MDHEN and SYDVKM. The CDR3 length is 16 residues. The CDR3 coding sequence is TGTGCCAGCAGTGATAACGACCGCCCTGGGGCCAACGTCCTGACTTTC. Amino acids: CASSDNDRPGANVLTF. Looking up the rest from reference TRBV28 and TRBJ2-6 gives the full variable domain: DVKVTQSSRYLVKRTGEKVFLECVQDMDHENMFWYRQDPGLGLRLIYFSYDVKMKEKGDIPEGYSVSREKKERFSLILESASTNQTSMYLCASSDNDRPGANVLTFGAGSRLTVL.

This clonotype was counted ten times or more. V and J are TRBV11-2 and TRBJ2-7; D not certain. Germline CDR1 and CDR2: SGHAT and FQNNGV. The CDR3 extends over 11 amino acids. V lost 6 bases and J lost 5, with 8 bases in between. The CDR3 bases are TGTGCCAGCAGGTCTTTCCACGAGCAGTACTTC. Protein: CASRSFHEQYF.

This rearrangement joins TRBV4-3 to TRBJ2-1, with D unclear. The CDR3 has 13 residues. Germline-derived CDR1 and CDR2 are LGHNA and YSLEER. Trimming took off 0 bases at V and 6 bases at J, with 6 bases between the two ends. The CDR3 coding sequence is TGCGCCAGCAGCCAAGAACGAAGCAATGAGCAGTTCTTC. Translated: CASSQERSNEQFF.

This clonotype was seen only a few times. The J gene is TRBJ2-5, the V gene TRBV6-2 or TRBV6-3, with 7 bases aligning to TRBD2. V lost 4 bases, J lost 5 bases, and 7 bases stayed unmatched. This CDR3 is 14 amino acids long. CDR1 is MNHEY, CDR2 SVGEGT, per germline. CDR3 nucleotides: TGTGCCAGCAGTTTCACTAGCGCCGGGGAGACCCAGTACTTC. Encoded protein: CASSFTSAGETQYF.

This chain joins TRBV7-4 and TRBJ2-5, with D perhaps TRBD2 (6 bases). The J call may not be correct, given that the DNA end is closer to TRBJ2-1. Looked up from germline, CDR1 is SGHVT and CDR2 is SQSDAQ. The CDR3 extends over 13 amino acids. In DNA, the CDR3 is TGTGCCAGCAGCGGGACTGTCTACAATGAGCAGTTCTTC. Translation gives CASSGTVYNEQFF.